The present T cell receptor (beta chain) was sequenced within a study of blood T cell repertoires in COVID-19. Study-level background: The United States, Italy and Spain were the sources of the acute and convalescent COVID-19 samples.

V was pared by 3 bases and J by 7 bases, with 4 bases of the junction left unmatched. CDR3 length equals 13 residues. CDR1 KGHDR and CDR2 SFDVKD come from the germline V gene. Clones were sequenced by immunoSEQ multiplex PCR, and TCRdb holds only the in-frame ones, with some missing. The repertoire includes about 220,000 clones, 65% to 90% of them detected once, and about 9.7% sits in the top ten. This chain links TRBV24-1 with TRBJ1-2; 7 nucleotides align to TRBD1. The sequence was collected from a man in his fifties with active or convalescent COVID-19. The sample taken for sequencing was peripheral blood. CDR3 amino acids: CATSDHGQAGYTF. The CDR3 coding sequence is TGTGCCACCAGTGATCACGGACAGGCTGGCTACACCTTC.